One sample yielded the 12 T cell receptor beta chains listed below, sequenced in a study of blood T cell repertoires in COVID-19. The table came from immunoSEQ multiplex PCR; TCRdb's copy has only in-frame clones and leaves some out. The sample lists some 64,000 clones; around 77% were seen once. Sample: peripheral blood. The receptors were gathered from a man older than 75 with active or convalescent COVID-19.

This chain joins TRBV7-3 and TRBJ2-7; D might be TRBD1 (5 bases). Germline lookup yields CDR1 SGHTA and CDR2 FQGTGA. The V gene lost 2 bases and the J gene lost 5 bases, with 19 bases spanning the gap. This CDR3 has 16 amino acids. CDR3 bases: TGTGCCAGCAGCTTAGGTGGCCCAGGGAACGGACACGAGCAGTACTTC. Translated: CASSLGGPGNGHEQYF. The full variable domain, completed using reference TRBV7-3 and TRBJ2-7, is GAGVSQTPSNKVTEKGKYVELRCDPISGHTALYWYRQSLGQGPEFLIYFQGTGAADDSGLPNDRFFAVRPEGSVSTLKIQRTERGDSAVYLCASSLGGPGNGHEQYFGPGTRLTVT.

V and J are TRBV7-5 and TRBJ1-2. TRBV7-5 is labeled a pseudogene. This CDR3 is 15 amino acids long. In DNA form, the CDR3 reads TGTGTCAGAAGCCGAGCTTGGGGAGGGCTGTATGGCTACACCTTC. Translating it yields CVRSRAWGGLYGYTF.

The gene calls are TRBV19 and TRBJ1-6, with 7 positions matching TRBD1. The CDR3 is 15 amino acids. CDR1 is LNHDA, CDR2 SQIVND, per germline (reference sequence). The J segment lost 8 bases and the V segment lost 3 bases, leaving 7 bases of the junction unmatched. The CDR3 region is CASSMAWDSYSPLHF. CDR3 DNA sequence: TGTGCCAGTAGTATGGCCTGGGACAGCTATTCACCCCTCCACTTT.

The J gene is TRBJ2-6, the V gene TRBV7-9; D is perhaps TRBD1 (5 bases). The V end was cut by 5 bases, the J end by 2 bases, with 10 bases between. The germline CDR1 and CDR2 sequences are SEHNR and FQNEAQ (reference sequence). CDR3 length: 15 amino acids. This CDR3 reads CASSPFRAGANVLTF. As DNA, the CDR3 is TGTGCCAGCAGCCCGTTCAGGGCTGGGGCCAACGTCCTGACTTTC.

The chain uses TRBV6-5 and TRBJ1-2, with 7 bases fitting TRBD1. Per germline, CDR1 MNHEY and CDR2 SVGAGI. Losses at the gene ends were 4 bases for V and 0 bases for J; bases not matched to a gene: 2. CDR3 length equals 14 residues. The CDR3 DNA is TGTGCCAGCAGTTTTACAGGGGCTAACTATGGCTACACCTTC. The encoded protein is CASSFTGANYGYTF.

The chain's CDR3 is CASSLALANTGELFF. Written as DNA, the CDR3 is TGTGCCAGCAGCTTGGCACTAGCGAACACCGGGGAGCTGTTTTTT. The rearrangement uses TRBV13 and TRBJ2-2, with TRBD2 as a possible D gene (5 bases). The CDR3 totals 15 residues. Between the trimmed V and J ends, which lost 3 bases and 0 bases, there was a span of 8 bases. Germline lookup yields CDR1 PRHDT and CDR2 FYEKMQ (reference sequence).

The chain has TRBV28 and TRBJ1-5; perhaps TRBD1 as D (6 bases). Germline V gene sequence: CDR1 MDHEN, CDR2 SYDVKM. V was trimmed by 7 bases and J by 4 bases, leaving 17 bases between them. The CDR3 consists of 15 residues. CDR3 in DNA: TGTGCCAGCACTCTCCCGACAGGTCTGAATCAGCCCCAGCATTTT. Its translation: CASTLPTGLNQPQHF.

The chain carries TRBV4-1 and TRBJ1-5; no clear D gene. Germline V gene lookup returns CDR1 MGHRA and CDR2 YSYEKL. The CDR3 loop spans 16 amino acids. The V end was cut by 0 bases, the J end by 1 base, with 10 bases between. Written as DNA, the CDR3 is TGCGCCAGCAGCCAAGACGAGGTCCCGAGCAATCAGCCCCAGCATTTT. It yields the protein CASSQDEVPSNQPQHF.

V gene TRBV18 combines with J gene TRBJ2-5; D is perhaps TRBD2 (5 bases). The CDR3 is 13 residues long. Per germline, CDR1 KGHSH and CDR2 LQKENI. Trimming removed 5 bases at V and 5 bases at J, with 12 bases between. CDR3 sequence: CASSTRGIETQYF. DNA of the CDR3: TGTGCCAGCTCAACCCGGGGTATCGAGACCCAGTACTTC. Combining the CDR3 with reference TRBV18 and TRBJ2-5 gives the whole variable domain NAGVMQNPRHLVRRRGQEARLRCSPMKGHSHVYWYRQLPEEGLKFMVYLQKENIIDESGMPKERFSAEFPKEGPSILRIQQVVRGDSAAYFCASSTRGIETQYFGPGTRLLVL.

The chain carries TRBV5-6 and TRBJ1-5, with D perhaps matching TRBD1 (6 bases). Trimming removed 2 bases from V and 3 bases from J, with 24 bases in between. Germline V lookup: CDR1 SGHDT, CDR2 YYEEEE. This CDR3 contains 19 residues. The CDR3 region is CASSFQGHPFGPFNQPQHF. For the CDR3, the DNA is TGTGCCAGCAGCTTTCAGGGGCATCCTTTTGGGCCCTTCAATCAGCCCCAGCATTTT.

This rearrangement joins TRBV6-2 or TRBV6-3 to TRBJ1-4; the match to TRBD1 covers 7 bases. Germline V gene lookup returns CDR1 MNHEY and CDR2 SVGEGT. The V gene end was trimmed by 6 bases and the J gene end by 0 bases; junction bases not matched to a gene: 1. The CDR3 loop spans 14 amino acids. The CDR3 nucleotides read TGTGCCAGCAGCCAGGGGGCAACTAATGAAAAACTGTTTTTT. Translation: CASSQGATNEKLFF.

The chain joins TRBV11-2 to TRBJ2-1; tentatively, D is TRBD1 (5 bases). In germline, CDR1 is SGHAT, CDR2 FQNNGV. The CDR3 has 15 amino acids. Trimming left V 0 bases short and J 8 bases short, with 14 bases between. The CDR3 bases are TGTGCCAGCAGCTTAGATCTCCAGGGATTACATGAGCAGTTCTTC. It specifies CASSLDLQGLHEQFF.